This entry lists 30 T cell receptor beta chains sequenced from one sample in a study of cytomegalovirus exposure and HLA in healthy donors (dated by TCRdb to 2015 to 2018). Receptor amplification or capture employed the immunoSEQ multiplex PCR assay. For the multiplex PCR, a mixture combining 60 forward primers for TCR Vbeta segments and 13 reverse primers for TCR Jbeta segments was used. The immuneACCESS repertoire file appears here via TCRdb, limited to in-frame rearrangements. These files lack a portion of the clones; in checked studies, under half of the deficit traces to unresolved V genes, and the cause of the others is not known. This sample is represented by tens of thousands of clones; around 80% of them were singletons. Over 9.5% of the sample goes to the ten largest clones. The material sequenced was PBMCs. The receptors originated from a man between 40 and 49 years old in good health and CMV-seronegative.

The chain has TRBV25-1 and TRBJ2-6, with 7 bases matching TRBD1. The CDR3 runs to 17 residues. V lost 0 bases, J lost 2 bases, and 4 bases stayed unmatched. Per germline, CDR1 MGHDK and CDR2 SYGVNS. CDR3: CASSEYQQGTGANVLTF. The CDR3 nucleotides read TGTGCCAGCAGTGAATATCAACAGGGGACTGGGGCCAACGTCCTGACTTTC.

The CDR3 region has the DNA TGCGCCAGCAGCCAAGGGGAATGGGACAGGGATATCTATGGCTACACCTTC. This encodes CASSQGEWDRDIYGYTF. The chain joins TRBV4-1 to TRBJ1-2, with 9 bases lining up with TRBD1. Germline lookup yields CDR1 MGHRA and CDR2 YSYEKL. The CDR3 totals 17 residues. The V gene end was trimmed by 1 base and the J gene end by 4 bases; junction bases not matched to a gene: 10.

The chain carries TRBV28 and TRBJ1-4, with D unresolved. This CDR3 has 15 residues. V was clipped by 7 bases and J by 0 bases, with 12 bases between them. Germline values: CDR1 MDHEN, CDR2 SYDVKM. The CDR3 bases are TGTGCCAGCACCGGAGGAACCGCAACTAATGAAAAACTGTTTTTT. This gives the protein CASTGGTATNEKLFF.

To note about this clone: Other DNA sequences in this specimen translate into the identical CDR3. V gene TRBV5-1 combines with J gene TRBJ2-7; TRBD1 matches 12 bases. This CDR3 region has 15 residues. Germline CDR1 is SGHRS and CDR2 is YFSETQ. V lost 3 bases and J lost 2; bases outside the gene matches: 3. CDR3 bases: TGCGCCAGCAGCTCGGGGACAGGGGGCCCCTACGAGCAGTACTTC. It is translated as CASSSGTGGPYEQYF.

The V and J genes are TRBV4-1 and TRBJ1-6; D is undetermined. This CDR3 spans 17 amino acids. Germline V gene data show CDR1 as MGHRA and CDR2 as YSYEKL. V lost 0 bases and J lost 8, with 17 bases in between. CDR3 sequence: CASSQDQLGLRDSPLHF. The CDR3, as DNA: TGCGCCAGCAGCCAAGATCAGTTGGGGTTGAGGGATTCACCCCTCCACTTT.

The chain is built from TRBV5-1 and TRBJ1-4; the D is unclear. The germline gives CDR1 SGHRS, CDR2 YFSETQ. Trimming removed 1 base from V and 0 bases from J, with 13 bases in between. The CDR3 is 17 amino acids. The DNA for the CDR3 is TGCGCCAGCAGCTTGTACGGCGAGACAACAACTAATGAAAAACTGTTTTTT. This translates into CASSLYGETTTNEKLFF.

The V call is TRBV28, the J call TRBJ2-7, with D possibly TRBD1 on 5 matching bases. The CDR3 length is 17 residues. V lost 5 bases to trimming and J lost 0 bases, with 20 bases between them. Germline CDR1 and CDR2: MDHEN and SYDVKM. CDR3 coding DNA: TGTGCCAGCAGTCTAGGGGCCGAGATTAATTACTCCTACGAGCAGTACTTC. Translating gives CASSLGAEINYSYEQYF.

This clone was seen just once. The chain has TRBV6-1 and TRBJ2-4; a possible D gene is TRBD2 (5 bases). The CDR3 runs 12 residues. The V gene's germline CDR1 is MNHNS and CDR2 SASEGT. V was cut by 4 bases and J by 8 bases, with 9 bases left in between. The CDR3 loop is CASSAPGDIQYF. The CDR3 DNA is TGTGCCAGCAGTGCCCCCGGGGACATTCAGTACTTC.

V and J are TRBV7-6 and TRBJ1-1, with D perhaps TRBD1 (6 bases). Trimming cost V 5 bases and J 12 bases, with 13 bases left between them. CDR3 size: 11 residues. Germline V gives CDR1 SGHVS, CDR2 FNYEAQ. The CDR3 nucleotides are TGTGCCAGCAGCACAGGGAAGGGGACTTTCTTT. It encodes CASSTGKGTFF.

J is TRBJ2-3 and V is TRBV2; 8 nucleotides align to TRBD2. This CDR3 has 14 amino acids. The V gene end was trimmed by 6 bases and the J gene end by 2 bases; junction bases not matched to a gene: 4. CDR1 is SNHLY, CDR2 FYNNEI, per germline. The CDR3 DNA sequence: TGTGCCAGCAGCGGGAGGGGAGACACAGATACGCAGTATTTT. It yields the protein CASSGRGDTDTQYF.

This clone occurred once. Germline is not matched at one junction end, which may reflect a read error. The V and J genes are TRBV7-9 and TRBJ2-1, with 7 bases fitting TRBD2. CDR3 size: 15 residues. The germline gives CDR1 SEHNR, CDR2 FQNEAQ (reference sequence). CDR3 sequence (DNA): TGTTCCAGCAGCTCAGGACTAGGGGTGAACAATGAGCAGTTCTTC. It yields the protein CSSSSGLGVNNEQFF. The complete variable domain, with remaining parts taken from reference TRBV7-9 and TRBJ2-1, reads DTGVSQNPRHKITKRGQNVTFRCDPISEHNRLYWYRQTLGQGPEFLTYFQNEAQLEKSRLLSDRFSAERPKGSFSTLEIQRTEQGDSAMYLCSSSSGLGVNNEQFFGPGTRLTVL.

The chain joins TRBV5-1 to TRBJ2-3, with 10 bases matching TRBD1. Germline V gene lookup returns CDR1 SGHRS and CDR2 YFSETQ. The CDR3 spans 13 residues. Germline trimming cut 6 bases from V and 3 bases from J; bases unmatched to any gene: 1. The CDR3 loop is CASKDRGTDTQYF. The CDR3 region has the DNA TGCGCCAGCAAGGACAGGGGGACAGATACGCAGTATTTT.

The chain recombines TRBV18 with TRBJ2-1; a weak D match, TRBD2 (6 bases). The CDR3 totals 13 residues. CDR1 is KGHSH, CDR2 LQKENI, per germline. Trimming removed 3 bases at V and 5 bases at J, with 8 bases between. CDR3 sequence: CASSPGLNNEQFF. The CDR3 bases are TGTGCCAGCTCACCGGGACTCAACAATGAGCAGTTCTTC. The complete variable domain, with remaining parts taken from reference TRBV18 and TRBJ2-1, reads NAGVMQNPRHLVRRRGQEARLRCSPMKGHSHVYWYRQLPEEGLKFMVYLQKENIIDESGMPKERFSAEFPKEGPSILRIQQVVRGDSAAYFCASSPGLNNEQFFGPGTRLTVL.

This clone was recorded a few times. V is TRBV7-6 and J is TRBJ2-1; unclear D gene. Germline CDR1 SGHVS, CDR2 FNYEAQ. V lost 1 base to trimming and J lost 0 bases, with 7 bases between them. This CDR3 comprises 15 residues. The DNA of the CDR3 is TGTGCCAGCAGCTTAGTAACTCGCTCCTACAATGAGCAGTTCTTC. This encodes CASSLVTRSYNEQFF.

The V and J genes are TRBV5-5 and TRBJ2-3; 10 nucleotides align to TRBD1. The CDR3 has 17 residues. Germline-derived CDR1 and CDR2 are SGHKS and YYEKEE (reference sequence). Trimming cost V 5 bases and J 1 base; bases outside gene matches: 10. The CDR3 spells CASRSLTGGARTDTQYF. The CDR3 nucleotides are TGTGCCAGCAGAAGTTTGACAGGGGGCGCGCGCACAGATACGCAGTATTTT.

V gene TRBV13 combines with J gene TRBJ1-2, with 9 bases identical to TRBD1. CDR3 length equals 14 residues. V lost 5 bases, J lost 8 bases, and 9 bases stayed unmatched. Germline V gives CDR1 PRHDT, CDR2 FYEKMQ (reference sequence). The chain's CDR3 is CASSQSQGARGYTF. The CDR3 DNA reads TGTGCCAGCAGCCAATCACAGGGGGCAAGAGGCTACACCTTC.

This chain links TRBV6-1 with TRBJ1-5; D perhaps matches TRBD1 (5 bases). V was cut by 3 bases and J by 0 bases, with 9 bases left in between. The CDR3 extends over 15 amino acids. Germline values: CDR1 MNHNS, CDR2 SASEGT. The CDR3 region has the DNA TGTGCCAGCAGTGATACGACAGTTAGCAATCAGCCCCAGCATTTT. It translates to CASSDTTVSNQPQHF.

This clone has just a few counts. The genes are TRBV7-9 and TRBJ1-1; unclear D gene. Per germline, CDR1 SEHNR and CDR2 FQNEAQ (reference sequence). CDR3 length equals 12 residues. The V gene lost 2 bases and the J gene lost 10 bases, with 11 bases spanning the gap. This CDR3 reads CASSLIGVGAFF. The CDR3 nucleotides read TGTGCCAGCAGCTTAATCGGGGTTGGAGCTTTCTTT.

The J gene is TRBJ2-5, the V gene TRBV7-3; 10 positions agree with TRBD2. The CDR3 has 17 residues. The V segment lost 3 bases and the J segment 5 bases; nucleotides outside the gene matches: 12. CDR1 is SGHTA and CDR2 is FQGTGA in the germline V gene. CDR3: CASSFLAGALRTETQYF. The CDR3 DNA reads as TGTGCCAGCAGCTTCCTAGCGGGGGCCCTCCGGACGGAGACCCAGTACTTC. Using reference TRBV7-3 and TRBJ2-5 for the parts outside the CDR3, the full variable domain is GAGVSQTPSNKVTEKGKYVELRCDPISGHTALYWYRQSLGQGPEFLIYFQGTGAADDSGLPNDRFFAVRPEGSVSTLKIQRTERGDSAVYLCASSFLAGALRTETQYFGPGTRLLVL.

The rearrangement links TRBV7-9 to TRBJ2-5, with D unclear. The assigned J gene may be wrong: the sequence end matches TRBJ2-7 better. The CDR3 runs to 12 residues. Germline V lookup: CDR1 SEHNR, CDR2 FQNEAQ (reference sequence). The CDR3 coding sequence is TGTGCCAGCAGCCGAGTTTCCCCCGAGCAGTACTTC. This gives the protein CASSRVSPEQYF.

The chain carries TRBV12-2 and TRBJ1-6; the table gives TRBD1 as D, unverified against the DNA. TRBV12-2 is an annotated pseudogene. CDR3 length: 19 amino acids. In DNA form, the CDR3 reads TGTGCAAGTCGCCTTCCGGGACAGGTCCTAGTAATGGATAATTCACCCCTCCACTTT. Translated, it gives CASRLPGQVLVMDNSPLHF.

This chain connects TRBV9 to TRBJ2-1; 8 bases agree with TRBD1. Germline lookup yields CDR1 SGDLS and CDR2 YYNGEE. The V gene end was trimmed by 0 bases and the J gene end by 1 base; junction bases not matched to a gene: 0. There are 15 residues in the CDR3. The CDR3 bases are TGTGCCAGCAGCGTAGGACAGGGGTCCTACAATGAGCAGTTCTTC. Amino acids: CASSVGQGSYNEQFF. The whole variable domain, filled in from reference TRBV9 and TRBJ2-1, reads DSGVTQTPKHLITATGQRVTLRCSPRSGDLSVYWYQQSLDQGLQFLIQYYNGEERAKGNILERFSAQQFPDLHSELNLSSLELGDSALYFCASSVGQGSYNEQFFGPGTRLTVL.

This chain uses TRBV6-4 with TRBJ2-1, with 9 bases aligning to TRBD2. CDR3 length equals 13 residues. Losses at the gene ends were 4 bases for V and 8 bases for J; bases not matched to a gene: 3. Germline V gene lookup returns CDR1 MRHNA and CDR2 SNTAGT. DNA of the CDR3: TGTGCCAGCAGTGGCGGGGGGGCCTATGAGCAGTTCTTC. Translation gives CASSGGGAYEQFF.

The chain combines TRBV5-1 with TRBJ2-5; 9 nucleotides agree with TRBD2. The CDR3 length is 16 residues. V gave up 0 bases and J gave up 5 bases; unmatched junction bases: 8. The germline V gene encodes CDR1 SGHRS and CDR2 YFSETQ. The CDR3: CASSLAAGGPRETQYF. CDR3 in DNA: TGCGCCAGCAGCTTGGCGGCGGGAGGGCCCAGGGAGACCCAGTACTTC.

A word on this clone: The identical CDR3 is also encoded by other nucleotide sequences in the sample. CDR3 residues: CASSLAGREFGEQYF. CDR3 DNA: TGTGCCAGCAGCTTGGCCGGGCGGGAGTTCGGCGAGCAGTACTTC. The chain has TRBV5-4 and TRBJ2-7; TRBD2 matches at 7 bases. This CDR3 spans 15 amino acids. In germline, CDR1 is SGHNT, CDR2 YYREEE (reference sequence). V shed 0 bases and J 6 bases; nucleotides not matched to a gene: 9. The full variable domain, rest sourced from reference TRBV5-4 and TRBJ2-7, is ETGVTQSPTHLIKTRGQQVTLRCSSQSGHNTVSWYQQALGQGPQFIFQYYREEENGRGNFPPRFSGLQFPNYSSELNVNALELDDSALYLCASSLAGREFGEQYFGPGTRLTVT.

The V call is TRBV5-1, the J call TRBJ2-1, with TRBD1 matching 8 bases. The germline V gene encodes CDR1 SGHRS and CDR2 YFSETQ. The ends lost 3 bases at V and 6 bases at J; junction bases unmatched: 5. This CDR3 region has 14 residues. CDR3 nucleotides: TGCGCCAGCAGCTCGAGGACAGGGTTCAATGAGCAGTTCTTC. Protein sequence: CASSSRTGFNEQFF. Supplemented by reference TRBV5-1 and TRBJ2-1, the full variable domain reads KAGVTQTPRYLIKTRGQQVTLSCSPISGHRSVSWYQQTPGQGLQFLFEYFSETQRNKGNFPGRFSGRQFSNSRSEMNVSTLELGDSALYLCASSSRTGFNEQFFGPGTRLTVL.

The rearrangement joins TRBV18 to TRBJ1-4; TRBD1 matches 9 bases. J gave up 7 bases and V 6 bases, and 6 bases lay outside the gene matches. This CDR3 has 14 amino acids. CDR1 KGHSH and CDR2 LQKENI come from the germline V gene. The CDR3 here is CASSLGTGLEKLFF. CDR3 DNA: TGTGCCAGCTCCCTCGGGACAGGGCTTGAAAAACTGTTTTTT.

The chain carries TRBV19 and TRBJ1-1; 7 bases fit TRBD1. The CDR3 runs 15 residues. Germline CDR1 reads LNHDA; CDR2 reads SQIVND (reference sequence). V shed 7 bases, J shed 0 bases, and the junction held 8 bases outside the gene matches. CDR3 protein: CASKNPGQMNTEAFF. CDR3 coding DNA: TGTGCCAGTAAAAACCCGGGACAGATGAACACTGAAGCTTTCTTT.

The chain recombines TRBV11-2 with TRBJ2-2; D may be TRBD2 (5 bases). The germline CDR1 and CDR2 sequences are SGHAT and FQNNGV. Between the trimmed V and J ends, which lost 1 base and 4 bases, there was a span of 16 bases. This CDR3 has 17 amino acids. The CDR3 region is CASSLVFGVSVTGELFF. DNA for the CDR3: TGTGCCAGCAGCTTAGTCTTCGGGGTTTCGGTCACCGGGGAGCTGTTTTTT.

Notes on this clone: Given a far larger clone just one base away, this is likely a sequencing read error. This chain links TRBV2 with TRBJ2-7; 7 bases fit TRBD2. The trim removed 2 bases at V and 7 bases at J, leaving 14 bases unmatched. Germline CDR1 SNHLY, CDR2 FYNNEI. CDR3 length equals 16 residues. The CDR3 nucleotides are TGTGCCAGCAGTGAACCTAGCGGTGCCTCCTACAATGAGCAGTACTTC. As protein: CASSEPSGASYNEQYF.